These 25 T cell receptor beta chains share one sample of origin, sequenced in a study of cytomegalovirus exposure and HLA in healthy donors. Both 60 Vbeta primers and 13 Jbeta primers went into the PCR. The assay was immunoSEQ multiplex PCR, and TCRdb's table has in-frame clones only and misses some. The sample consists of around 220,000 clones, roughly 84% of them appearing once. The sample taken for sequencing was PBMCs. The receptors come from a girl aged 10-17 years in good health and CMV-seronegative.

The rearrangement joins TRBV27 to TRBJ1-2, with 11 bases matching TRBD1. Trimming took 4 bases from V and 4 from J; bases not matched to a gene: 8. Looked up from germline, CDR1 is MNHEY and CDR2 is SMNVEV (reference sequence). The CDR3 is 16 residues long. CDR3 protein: CASSSQGTGGIYGYTF. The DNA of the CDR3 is TGTGCCAGCAGTTCCCAAGGGACAGGGGGAATCTATGGCTACACCTTC.

CDR3 sequence (DNA): TGTGCCAGTAGTGCCAACATCAGGGGGGCTGAAGCTTTCTTT. Protein: CASSANIRGAEAFF. This chain uses TRBV19 with TRBJ1-1, with 7 bases matching TRBD1. With V trimmed by 5 bases and J by 6 bases, 9 bases remained unmatched. The CDR3 has 14 amino acids. Germline V gives CDR1 LNHDA, CDR2 SQIVND (reference sequence).

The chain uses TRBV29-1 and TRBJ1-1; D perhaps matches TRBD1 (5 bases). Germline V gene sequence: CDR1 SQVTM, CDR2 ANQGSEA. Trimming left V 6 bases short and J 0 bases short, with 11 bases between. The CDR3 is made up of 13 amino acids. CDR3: CSVAGRMNTEAFF. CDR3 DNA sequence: TGCAGCGTCGCAGGGAGGATGAACACTGAAGCTTTCTTT.

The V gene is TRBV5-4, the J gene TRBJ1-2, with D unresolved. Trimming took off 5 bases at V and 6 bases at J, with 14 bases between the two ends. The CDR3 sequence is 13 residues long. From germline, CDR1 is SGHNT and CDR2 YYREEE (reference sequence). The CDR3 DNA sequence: TGTGCCAGCAGTCGCCCCGGTCTTGATGGCTACACCTTC. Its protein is CASSRPGLDGYTF.

As DNA, the CDR3 is TGTGCCAGCAGCCCCTATGGGACAGGGCCGTCCTACAATGAGCAGTTCTTC. Its protein product is CASSPYGTGPSYNEQFF. This sequence joins TRBV7-9 and TRBJ2-1, with TRBD1 matching over 9 bases. V lost 5 bases and J lost 1; bases outside the gene matches: 9. The CDR3 runs 17 residues. CDR1 is SEHNR and CDR2 is FQNEAQ in the germline V gene (reference sequence).

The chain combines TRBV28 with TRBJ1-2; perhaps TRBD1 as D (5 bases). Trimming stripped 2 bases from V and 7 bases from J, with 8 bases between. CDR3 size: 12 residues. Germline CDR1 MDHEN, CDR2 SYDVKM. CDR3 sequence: CASSLGGGGYTF. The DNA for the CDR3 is TGTGCCAGCAGTTTAGGGGGAGGTGGCTACACCTTC.

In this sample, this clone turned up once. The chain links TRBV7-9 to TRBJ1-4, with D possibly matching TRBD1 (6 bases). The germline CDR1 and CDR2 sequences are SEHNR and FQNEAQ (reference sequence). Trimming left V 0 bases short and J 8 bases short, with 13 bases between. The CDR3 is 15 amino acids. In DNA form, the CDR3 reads TGTGCCAGCAGCTTAGCCGGACAGTCATCCGAAAAACTGTTTTTT. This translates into CASSLAGQSSEKLFF.

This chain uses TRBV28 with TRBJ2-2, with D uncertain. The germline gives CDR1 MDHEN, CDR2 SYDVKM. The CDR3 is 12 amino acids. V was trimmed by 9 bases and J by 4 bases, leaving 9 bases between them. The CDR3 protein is CASTTLTGELFF. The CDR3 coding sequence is TGTGCCAGTACGACACTCACCGGGGAGCTGTTTTTT.

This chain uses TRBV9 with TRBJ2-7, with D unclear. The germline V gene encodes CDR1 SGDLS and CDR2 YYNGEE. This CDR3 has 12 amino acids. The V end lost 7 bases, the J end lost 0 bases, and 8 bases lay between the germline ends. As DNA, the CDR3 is TGTGCCAGCTCGCCTAGCTCCTACGAGCAGTACTTC. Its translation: CASSPSSYEQYF.

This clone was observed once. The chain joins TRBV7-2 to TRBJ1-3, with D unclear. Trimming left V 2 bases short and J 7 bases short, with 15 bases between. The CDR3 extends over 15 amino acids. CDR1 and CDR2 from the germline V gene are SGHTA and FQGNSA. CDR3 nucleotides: TGTGCCAGCAGCTTAATCGGGAGTCTAGGTAACACCATATATTTT. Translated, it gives CASSLIGSLGNTIYF.

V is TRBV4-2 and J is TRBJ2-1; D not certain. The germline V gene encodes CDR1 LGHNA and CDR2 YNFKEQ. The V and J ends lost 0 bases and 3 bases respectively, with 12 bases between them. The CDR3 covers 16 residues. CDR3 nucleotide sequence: TGTGCCAGCAGCCAAGAGGTAAAACCCGGCTACAATGAGCAGTTCTTC. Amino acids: CASSQEVKPGYNEQFF.

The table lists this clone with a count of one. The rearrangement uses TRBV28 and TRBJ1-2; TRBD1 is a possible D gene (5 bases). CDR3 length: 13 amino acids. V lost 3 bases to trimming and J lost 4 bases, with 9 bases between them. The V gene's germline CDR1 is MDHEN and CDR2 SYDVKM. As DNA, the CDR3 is TGTGCCAGCAGTTTTCAGGGTTTCTATGGCTACACCTTC. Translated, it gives CASSFQGFYGYTF.

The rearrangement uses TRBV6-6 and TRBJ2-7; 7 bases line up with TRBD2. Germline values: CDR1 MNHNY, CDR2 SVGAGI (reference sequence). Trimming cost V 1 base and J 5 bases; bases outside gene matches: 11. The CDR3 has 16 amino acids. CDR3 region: CASSYFAGLAVNEQYF. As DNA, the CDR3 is TGTGCCAGCAGTTACTTTGCGGGCCTAGCGGTGAACGAGCAGTACTTC.

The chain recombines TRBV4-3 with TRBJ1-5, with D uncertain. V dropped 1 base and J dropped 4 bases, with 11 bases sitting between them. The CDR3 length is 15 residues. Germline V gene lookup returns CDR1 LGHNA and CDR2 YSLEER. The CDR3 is CASSQVPERNQPQHF. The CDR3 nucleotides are TGCGCCAGCAGCCAAGTACCAGAGAGGAATCAGCCCCAGCATTTT.

CDR3 nucleotide sequence: TGTGCCAGCTCCCTAAGCCACAGGGTAGGGAACTATGGCTACACCTTC. Encoded protein: CASSLSHRVGNYGYTF. The rearrangement uses TRBV18 and TRBJ1-2, with TRBD1 as a possible D gene (6 bases). Germline V gives CDR1 KGHSH, CDR2 LQKENI. CDR3 length: 16 residues. Trimming stripped 6 bases from V and 2 bases from J, with 19 bases between.

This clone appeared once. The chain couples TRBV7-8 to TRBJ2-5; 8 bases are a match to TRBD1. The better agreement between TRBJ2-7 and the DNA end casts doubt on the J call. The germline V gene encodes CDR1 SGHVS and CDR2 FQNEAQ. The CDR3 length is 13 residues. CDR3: CASSGQGGYEQYF. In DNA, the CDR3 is TGTGCCAGCAGCGGACAGGGTGGCTACGAGCAGTACTTC.

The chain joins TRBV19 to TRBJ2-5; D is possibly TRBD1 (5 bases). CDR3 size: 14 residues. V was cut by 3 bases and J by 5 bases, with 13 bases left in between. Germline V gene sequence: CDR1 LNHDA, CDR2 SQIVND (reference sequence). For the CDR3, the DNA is TGTGCCAGTAGTATGGCTGCAGGGCGGGAGACCCAGTACTTC. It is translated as CASSMAAGRETQYF.

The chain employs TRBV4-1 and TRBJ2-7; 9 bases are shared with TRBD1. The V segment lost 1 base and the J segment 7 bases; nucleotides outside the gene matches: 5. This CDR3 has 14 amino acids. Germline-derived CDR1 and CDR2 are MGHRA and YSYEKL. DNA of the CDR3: TGCGCCAGCAGCCAAGGGGGGACAGGGAGGGAGCAGTACTTC. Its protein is CASSQGGTGREQYF.

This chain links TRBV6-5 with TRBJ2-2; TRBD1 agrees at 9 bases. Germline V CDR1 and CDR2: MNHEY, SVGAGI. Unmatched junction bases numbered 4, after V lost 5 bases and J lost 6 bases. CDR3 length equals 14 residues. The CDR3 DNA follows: TGTGCCAGCAGTCGGACAGGGGTGGCCGGGGAGCTGTTTTTT. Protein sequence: CASSRTGVAGELFF.

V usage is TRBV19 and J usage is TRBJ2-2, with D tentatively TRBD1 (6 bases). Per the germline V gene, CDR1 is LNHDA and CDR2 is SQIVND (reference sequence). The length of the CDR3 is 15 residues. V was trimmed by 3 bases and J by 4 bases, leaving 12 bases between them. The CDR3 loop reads CASSIRQGSTGELFF. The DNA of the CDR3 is TGTGCCAGTAGTATCCGGCAGGGGAGCACCGGGGAGCTGTTTTTT.

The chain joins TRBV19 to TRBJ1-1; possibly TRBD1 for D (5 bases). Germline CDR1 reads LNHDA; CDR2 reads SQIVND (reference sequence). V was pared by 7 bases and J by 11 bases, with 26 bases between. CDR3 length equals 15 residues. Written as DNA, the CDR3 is TGTGCCAGTACCCCCGGTATGAGACAAGGGGTTTACGCTTTCTTT. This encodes CASTPGMRQGVYAFF.

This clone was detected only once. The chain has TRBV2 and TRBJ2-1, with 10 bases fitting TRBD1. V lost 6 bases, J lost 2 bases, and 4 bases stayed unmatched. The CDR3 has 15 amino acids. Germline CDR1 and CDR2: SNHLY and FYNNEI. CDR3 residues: CASRAGTGAYNEQFF. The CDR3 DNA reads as TGTGCCAGCAGGGCCGGGACAGGGGCCTACAATGAGCAGTTCTTC.

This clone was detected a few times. The CDR3 sequence is CASSGGGTYNEQFF. CDR3 coding DNA: TGTGCCAGCAGCGGGGGAGGGACCTACAATGAGCAGTTCTTC. The V gene is TRBV9, the J gene TRBJ2-1; 7 bases agree with TRBD2. This CDR3 region has 14 residues. Germline V lookup: CDR1 SGDLS, CDR2 YYNGEE. V shed 3 bases, J shed 2 bases, and the junction held 2 bases outside the gene matches.

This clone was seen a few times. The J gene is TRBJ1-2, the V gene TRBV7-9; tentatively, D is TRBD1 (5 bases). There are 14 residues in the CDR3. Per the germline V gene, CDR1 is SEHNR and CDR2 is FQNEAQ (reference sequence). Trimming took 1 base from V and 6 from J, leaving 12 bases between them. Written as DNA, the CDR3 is TGTGCCAGCAGCTTAGGGGGGGGAAGGCATGGCTACACCTTC. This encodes CASSLGGGRHGYTF.

CDR3 bases: TGTGCCAGCTCACCTACGGGGGGGGTCGTTGGGACTGAAGCTTTCTTT. Its translation: CASSPTGGVVGTEAFF. This rearrangement joins TRBV18 to TRBJ1-1, with D possibly matching TRBD1 (5 bases). The germline V gene encodes CDR1 KGHSH and CDR2 LQKENI. The CDR3 loop spans 16 amino acids. V was pared by 3 bases and J by 5 bases, with 19 bases between.